Described below is a single T cell receptor (beta chain) sequence and its context. Its antigen is still unknown. The read stops 3 residues short of the end of the CDR3; the missing end is completed from the germline J gene. Sequencing used immunoSEQ multiplex PCR; TCRdb keeps in-frame clones, though not all of them. The repertoire table contains 30,000 to 35,000 clones. The sample belongs to a study of T cells in women clearing cervical HPV infection. Regarding the study as a whole: Each sample's T-cell count was unknown, possibly confounding richness. Repertoire richness, not evenness, was significantly elevated in CIN3+ cases versus controls. A classifier using richness and V gene abundances reached an AUC of nearly 0.85. TRBV6-7 relative abundance averaged approximately 0.1% in cases and 0.15% to 0.2% in controls.

V was clipped by 5 bases and J by 3 bases, with 8 bases between them. The CDR3 contains 12 residues. The germline CDR1 and CDR2 sequences are SEHNR and FQNEAQ (reference sequence). This chain uses TRBV7-9 with TRBJ2-7; D is unclear. The receptor was isolated from a woman between 18 and 70 years old with a cervical HPV16 infection that either progressed to CIN3+ or cleared (not recorded which). The source material was blood buffy coat. CDR3 DNA (partial): TGTGCCAGCAGCGGGCCCAACTACGAG. Its translation is CASSGPNYE. The whole CDR3 is CASSGPNYEQYF.